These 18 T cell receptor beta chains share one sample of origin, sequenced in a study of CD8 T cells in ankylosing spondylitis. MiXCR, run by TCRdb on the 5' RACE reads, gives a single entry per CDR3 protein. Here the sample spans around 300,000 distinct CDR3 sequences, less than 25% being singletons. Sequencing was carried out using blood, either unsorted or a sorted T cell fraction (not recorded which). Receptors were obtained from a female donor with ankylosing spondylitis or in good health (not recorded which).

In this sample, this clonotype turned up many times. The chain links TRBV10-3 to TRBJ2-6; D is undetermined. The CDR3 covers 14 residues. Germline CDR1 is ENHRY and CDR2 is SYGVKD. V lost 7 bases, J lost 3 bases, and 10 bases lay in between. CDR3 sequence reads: CAITPHGGANVLTF. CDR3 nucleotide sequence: TGTGCCATCACTCCCCACGGTGGGGCCAACGTCCTGACTTTC.

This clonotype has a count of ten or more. For the CDR3, the DNA is TGTGCCAGCAGGGGTTCCGGTAGCAACTATGGCTACACCTTC. Residues: CASRGSGSNYGYTF. The chain recombines TRBV7-2 with TRBJ1-2; D unresolved. The V end lost 6 bases, the J end lost 2 bases, and 13 bases lay between the germline ends. The CDR3 runs to 14 residues. Germline CDR1 and CDR2: SGHTA and FQGNSA.

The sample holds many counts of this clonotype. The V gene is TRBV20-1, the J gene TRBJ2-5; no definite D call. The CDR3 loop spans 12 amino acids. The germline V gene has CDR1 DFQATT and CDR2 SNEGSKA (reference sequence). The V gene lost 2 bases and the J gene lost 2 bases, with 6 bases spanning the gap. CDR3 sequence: CSARYLQETQYF. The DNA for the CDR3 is TGCAGTGCTAGATACTTGCAAGAGACCCAGTACTTC.

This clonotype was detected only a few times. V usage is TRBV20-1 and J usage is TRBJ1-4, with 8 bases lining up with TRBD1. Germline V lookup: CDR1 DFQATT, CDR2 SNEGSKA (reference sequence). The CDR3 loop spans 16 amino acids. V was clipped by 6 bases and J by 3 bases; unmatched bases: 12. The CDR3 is CSASITGGGPNEKLFF. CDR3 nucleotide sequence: TGCAGTGCCTCAATTACAGGGGGTGGTCCTAATGAAAAACTGTTTTTT.

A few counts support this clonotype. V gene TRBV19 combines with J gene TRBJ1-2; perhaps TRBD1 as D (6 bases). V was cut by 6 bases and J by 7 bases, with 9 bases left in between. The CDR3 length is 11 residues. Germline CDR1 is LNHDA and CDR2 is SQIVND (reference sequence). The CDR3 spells CASRQGLGYTF. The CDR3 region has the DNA TGTGCCAGTAGACAGGGTCTTGGCTACACCTTC.

The CDR3 is CASSNRQQGASSPLHF. The CDR3 bases are TGTGCCAGCAGCAACCGACAGCAGGGGGCTTCTTCACCCCTCCACTTT. The rearrangement uses TRBV7-8 and TRBJ1-6; 8 nucleotides match TRBD1. The length of the CDR3 is 16 residues. Germline values: CDR1 SGHVS, CDR2 FQNEAQ. After removal of 5 bases from V and 9 bases from J, the junction contained 12 bases not matched to a gene.

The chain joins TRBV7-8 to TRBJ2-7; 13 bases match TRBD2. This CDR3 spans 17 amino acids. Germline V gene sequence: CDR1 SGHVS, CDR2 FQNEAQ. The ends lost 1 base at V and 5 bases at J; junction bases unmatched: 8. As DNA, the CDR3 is TGTGCCAGCAGCTTAGGGAGGGGGGGACTAGCGGGACACGAGCAGTACTTC. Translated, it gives CASSLGRGGLAGHEQYF.

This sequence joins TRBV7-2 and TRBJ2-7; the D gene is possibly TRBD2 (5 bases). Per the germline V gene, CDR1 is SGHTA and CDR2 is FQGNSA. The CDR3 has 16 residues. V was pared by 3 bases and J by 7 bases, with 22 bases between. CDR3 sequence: CASSLDLASGRGEQYF. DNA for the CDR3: TGTGCCAGCAGCTTGGACCTAGCATCCGGAAGAGGGGAGCAGTACTTC. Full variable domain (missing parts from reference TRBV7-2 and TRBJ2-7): GAGVSQSPSNKVTEKGKDVELRCDPISGHTALYWYRQSLGQGLEFLIYFQGNSAPDKSGLPSDRFSAERTGGSVSTLTIQRTQQEDSAVYLCASSLDLASGRGEQYFGPGTRLTVT.

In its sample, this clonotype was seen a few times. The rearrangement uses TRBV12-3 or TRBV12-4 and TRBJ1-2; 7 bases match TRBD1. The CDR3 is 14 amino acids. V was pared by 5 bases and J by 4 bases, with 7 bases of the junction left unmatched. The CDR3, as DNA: TGTGCCAGCAGTACCACGACAGGGAGCTATGGCTACACCTTC. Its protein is CASSTTTGSYGYTF.

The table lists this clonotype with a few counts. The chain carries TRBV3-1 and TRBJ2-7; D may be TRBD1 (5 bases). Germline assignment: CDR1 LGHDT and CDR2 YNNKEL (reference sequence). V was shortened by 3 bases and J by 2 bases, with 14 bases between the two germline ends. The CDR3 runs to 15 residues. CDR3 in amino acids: CASSQTPRGTYEQYF. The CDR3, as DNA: TGTGCCAGCAGCCAGACTCCAAGGGGAACCTACGAGCAGTACTTC.

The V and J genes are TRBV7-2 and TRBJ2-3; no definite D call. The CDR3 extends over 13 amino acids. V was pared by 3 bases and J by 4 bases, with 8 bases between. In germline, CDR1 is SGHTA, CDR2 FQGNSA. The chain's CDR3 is CASSFDYPDTQYF. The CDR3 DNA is TGTGCCAGCAGCTTTGATTACCCAGATACGCAGTATTTT. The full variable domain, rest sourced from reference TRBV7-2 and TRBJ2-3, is GAGVSQSPSNKVTEKGKDVELRCDPISGHTALYWYRQSLGQGLEFLIYFQGNSAPDKSGLPSDRFSAERTGGSVSTLTIQRTQQEDSAVYLCASSFDYPDTQYFGPGTRLTVL.

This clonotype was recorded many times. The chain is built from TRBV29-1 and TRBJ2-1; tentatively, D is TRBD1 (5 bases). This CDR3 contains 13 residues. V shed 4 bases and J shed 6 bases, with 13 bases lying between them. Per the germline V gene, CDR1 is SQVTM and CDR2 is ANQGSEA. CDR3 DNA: TGCAGCGTTGCAGGGCTAGACCGCAATGAGCAGTTCTTC. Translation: CSVAGLDRNEQFF.

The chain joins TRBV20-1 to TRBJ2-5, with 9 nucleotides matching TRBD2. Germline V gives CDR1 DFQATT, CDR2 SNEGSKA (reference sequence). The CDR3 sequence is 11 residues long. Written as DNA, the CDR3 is TGCAGCAGCGGGAGGCGGAAGACCCAGTACTTC. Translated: CSSGRRKTQYF.

CDR3 amino acids: CASSEAIPETQYF. In nucleotides, the CDR3 is TGTGCCAGCAGTGAAGCAATCCCTGAGACCCAGTACTTC. The chain is built from TRBV2 and TRBJ2-5, with no clear D. This CDR3 is built from 13 residues. V lost 0 bases and J lost 5, with 7 bases in between. Germline loops: CDR1 SNHLY, CDR2 FYNNEI.

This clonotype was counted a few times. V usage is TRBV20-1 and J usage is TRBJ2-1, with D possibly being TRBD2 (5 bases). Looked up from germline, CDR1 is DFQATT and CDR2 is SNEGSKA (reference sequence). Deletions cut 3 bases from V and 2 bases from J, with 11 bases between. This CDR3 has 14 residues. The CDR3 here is CSARRAATYNEQFF. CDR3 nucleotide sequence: TGCAGTGCTAGGCGGGCGGCCACCTACAATGAGCAGTTCTTC.

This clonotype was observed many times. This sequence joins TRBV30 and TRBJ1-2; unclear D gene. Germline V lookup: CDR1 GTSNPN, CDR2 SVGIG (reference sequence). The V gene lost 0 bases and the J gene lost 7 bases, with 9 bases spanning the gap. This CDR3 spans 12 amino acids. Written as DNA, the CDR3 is TGTGCCTGGAGTGTTTCGATGGGTGGCTACACCTTC. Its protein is CAWSVSMGGYTF.

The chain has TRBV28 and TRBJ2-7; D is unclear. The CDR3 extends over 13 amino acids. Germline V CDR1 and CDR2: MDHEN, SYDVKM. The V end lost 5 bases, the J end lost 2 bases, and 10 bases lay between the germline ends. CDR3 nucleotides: TGTGCCAGCAGTGCACCCACTACCTACGAGCAGTACTTC. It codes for CASSAPTTYEQYF.

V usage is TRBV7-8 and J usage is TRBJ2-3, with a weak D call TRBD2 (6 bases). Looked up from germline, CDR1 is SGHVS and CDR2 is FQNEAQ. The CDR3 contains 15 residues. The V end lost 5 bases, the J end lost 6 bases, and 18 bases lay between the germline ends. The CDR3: CASSPGTPGTDTQYF. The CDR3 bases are TGTGCCAGCAGCCCCGGGACTCCCGGAACCGATACGCAGTATTTT.